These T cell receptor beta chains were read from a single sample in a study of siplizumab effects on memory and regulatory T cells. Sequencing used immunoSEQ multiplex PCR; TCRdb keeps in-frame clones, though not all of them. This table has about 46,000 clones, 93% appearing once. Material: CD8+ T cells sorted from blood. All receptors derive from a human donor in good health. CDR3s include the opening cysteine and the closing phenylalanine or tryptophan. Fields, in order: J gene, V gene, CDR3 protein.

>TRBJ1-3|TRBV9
CASSVYRTERSGNTIYF
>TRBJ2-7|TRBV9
CASSAGQVPYEQYF
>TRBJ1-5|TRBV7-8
CASSLGDRYQPQHF
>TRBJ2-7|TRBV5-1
CASSLWQGTTEQYF
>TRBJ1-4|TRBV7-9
CASSEDTTYEKLFF
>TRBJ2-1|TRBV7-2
CASSWGQVNEQFF
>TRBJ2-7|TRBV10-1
CASWTWAPYEQYF
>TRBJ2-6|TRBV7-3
CASSHQGANVLTF
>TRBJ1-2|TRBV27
CASSSDMGRLKYGYTF
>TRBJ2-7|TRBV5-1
CASSYLGNYEQYF
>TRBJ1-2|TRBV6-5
CASSPRELGGYTF
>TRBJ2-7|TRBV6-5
CASSYGSTYEQYF
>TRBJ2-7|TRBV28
CASSGFEGPREQYF
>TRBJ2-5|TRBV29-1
CSVSRQGEETQYF